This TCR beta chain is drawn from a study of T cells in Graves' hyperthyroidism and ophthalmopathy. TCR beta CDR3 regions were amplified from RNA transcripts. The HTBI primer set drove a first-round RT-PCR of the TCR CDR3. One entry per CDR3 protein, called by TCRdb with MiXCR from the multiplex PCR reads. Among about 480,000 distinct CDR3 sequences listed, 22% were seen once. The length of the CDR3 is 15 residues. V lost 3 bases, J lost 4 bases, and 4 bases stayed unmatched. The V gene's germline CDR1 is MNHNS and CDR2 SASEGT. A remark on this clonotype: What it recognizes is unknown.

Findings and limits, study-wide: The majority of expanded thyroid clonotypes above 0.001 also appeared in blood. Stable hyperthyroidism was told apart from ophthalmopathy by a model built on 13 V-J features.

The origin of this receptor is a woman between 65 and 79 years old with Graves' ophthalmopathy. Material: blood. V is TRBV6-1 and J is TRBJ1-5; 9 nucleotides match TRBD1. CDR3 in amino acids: CASSERDRVNQPQHF. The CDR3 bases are TGTGCCAGCAGTGAGAGGGACAGGGTAAATCAGCCCCAGCATTTT.